Below are 11 T cell receptor beta chains sequenced from a single sample in a study of blood T cell repertoires in COVID-19. Method: immunoSEQ multiplex PCR; TCRdb's copy keeps in-frame clones and lacks some. The data contain 200,000 to 250,000 clones, 80% of them seen just once; the ten biggest clones take up 3.5% to 4.5%. Sequenced sample: PBMCs or T cells enriched from blood (not recorded which). The receptors were sampled from a man aged 25 to 40 with acute COVID-19.

CDR3 sequence (DNA): TGTGCCAGCAGCCAAGTTAGCGGGGGGGCAACAGATACGCAGTATTTT. This codes for CASSQVSGGATDTQYF. V gene TRBV4-2 combines with J gene TRBJ2-3; TRBD2 aligns across 11 bases. Germline V gives CDR1 LGHNA, CDR2 YNFKEQ. V was clipped by 1 base and J by 3 bases; unmatched bases: 3. The CDR3 extends over 16 amino acids.

The rearrangement joins TRBV7-9 to TRBJ1-2; 7 bases are a match to TRBD1. From germline, CDR1 is SEHNR and CDR2 FQNEAQ (reference sequence). After removal of 4 bases from V and 3 bases from J, the junction contained 11 bases not matched to a gene. CDR3 length: 16 residues. The CDR3 region is CASSSRATGLDYGYTF. The CDR3, as DNA: TGTGCCAGCAGCTCTAGAGCGACAGGGCTGGACTATGGCTACACCTTC.

This clone has a single count. The chain links TRBV5-6 to TRBJ1-1; D might be TRBD1 (6 bases). Germline CDR1 and CDR2: SGHDT and YYEEEE. V was cut by 0 bases and J by 1 base, with 13 bases left in between. The CDR3 extends over 16 amino acids. The CDR3 region is CASSLETGTPNTEAFF. The CDR3 region has the DNA TGTGCCAGCAGCTTGGAAACAGGGACACCGAACACTGAAGCTTTCTTT. The full variable domain, in which reference TRBV5-6 and TRBJ1-1 provide the parts outside the CDR3, is DAGVTQSPTHLIKTRGQQVTLRCSPKSGHDTVSWYQQALGQGPQFIFQYYEEEERQRGNFPDRFSGHQFPNYSSELNVNALLLGDSALYLCASSLETGTPNTEAFFGQGTRLTVV.

V is TRBV5-1 and J is TRBJ2-3; 9 positions agree with TRBD1. CDR3 length equals 15 residues. CDR1 is SGHRS, CDR2 YFSETQ, per germline. The V segment lost 2 bases and the J segment 6 bases; nucleotides outside the gene matches: 7. The DNA for the CDR3 is TGCGCCAGCAGCTTTGACAGGGGGTTTAGTGATACGCAGTATTTT. Amino acid sequence: CASSFDRGFSDTQYF.

The chain uses TRBV19 and TRBJ1-1; 10 nucleotides agree with TRBD1. Germline values: CDR1 LNHDA, CDR2 SQIVND (reference sequence). V gave up 2 bases and J gave up 11 bases; unmatched junction bases: 17. The CDR3 has 17 residues. The CDR3 reads CASSINRIRDRGLSAFF. CDR3 coding DNA: TGTGCCAGTAGTATAAACCGCATCCGGGACAGGGGACTTTCTGCTTTCTTT. Variable domain in full (rest from reference TRBV19 and TRBJ1-1): DGGITQSPKYLFRKEGQNVTLSCEQNLNHDAMYWYRQDPGQGLRLIYYSQIVNDFQKGDIAEGYSVSREKKESFPLTVTSAQKNPTAFYLCASSINRIRDRGLSAFFGQGTRLTVV.

The V gene is TRBV19, the J gene TRBJ1-5; D is perhaps TRBD1 (6 bases). Germline lookup yields CDR1 LNHDA and CDR2 SQIVND (reference sequence). The ends were cut back, 10 bases at V and 10 bases at J, with 23 bases in the middle. The CDR3 runs 14 residues. The CDR3 region has the DNA TGTGCCACCTCCTCGGACGCCCAGGGGATACCCCAGCATTTT. It specifies CATSSDAQGIPQHF.

This clone was counted between two and nine times. V is TRBV12-3 or TRBV12-4 and J is TRBJ1-2; 7 bases are shared with TRBD1. Unmatched junction bases numbered 2, after V lost 7 bases and J lost 3 bases. The CDR3 has 12 amino acids. The CDR3 DNA reads as TGTGCCAGCACGGGACAGCACTATGGCTACACCTTC. This translates into CASTGQHYGYTF.

The gene calls are TRBV3-1 (or the pseudogene TRBV3-2) and TRBJ2-5; TRBD2 matches at 8 bases. V gave up 5 bases and J gave up 3 bases; unmatched junction bases: 8. Germline V gene data show CDR1 as LGHDT and CDR2 as YNNKEL (reference sequence). This CDR3 contains 15 residues. The CDR3 reads CASSTAGGIKETQYF. CDR3 in DNA: TGTGCCAGCAGCACCGCGGGGGGTATCAAAGAGACCCAGTACTTC.

J is TRBJ1-2 and V is TRBV13; maybe TRBD1 (6 bases). Germline CDR1 reads PRHDT; CDR2 reads FYEKMQ (reference sequence). The ends were cut back, 1 base at V and 7 bases at J, with 28 bases in the middle. This CDR3 has 19 amino acids. CDR3 region: CASSLDSRGQPSYFAGYTF. The DNA for the CDR3 is TGTGCCAGCAGCTTAGATAGTCGGGGACAACCGTCGTACTTTGCTGGCTACACCTTC.

The DNA for the CDR3 is TGTGCCAGCACCTTACTTAACACTGAAGCTTTCTTT. Amino acid sequence: CASTLLNTEAFF. The chain combines TRBV28 with TRBJ1-1, with D unresolved. Deletions cut 7 bases from V and 2 bases from J, with 8 bases between. The V gene's germline CDR1 is MDHEN and CDR2 SYDVKM. This CDR3 has 12 residues.

The genes are TRBV7-9 and TRBJ2-1; D possibly corresponds to TRBD1 (6 bases). Germline CDR1 and CDR2: SEHNR and FQNEAQ (reference sequence). This CDR3 region has 15 residues. Trimming cost V 0 bases and J 6 bases, with 12 bases left between them. This CDR3 reads CASSLAMVGGNEQFF. CDR3 bases: TGTGCCAGCAGCTTAGCGATGGTAGGGGGCAATGAGCAGTTCTTC.